What follows describes a single TCR beta chain. The data derive from a study of cytomegalovirus exposure and HLA in healthy donors. Overall study: An earlier analysis found 117 million unique TCR beta sequences from approximately 190 million T cells.

The study ran its PCR with 60 Vbeta and 13 Jbeta primers. TCRdb's copy holds only in-frame clones and misses some; the assay was immunoSEQ multiplex PCR. The data show fewer than 130,000 clones, approximately 70% seen once. The germline V gene has CDR1 SGDLS and CDR2 YYNGEE. The CDR3 spans 15 residues. V lost 0 bases, J lost 3 bases, and 13 bases lay in between. The sequence was obtained from a man aged 40-55 years in good health and CMV-seropositive. V is TRBV9 and J is TRBJ2-7; no firm D call. The source material was PBMCs. The CDR3 region is CASSVAAGTDYEQYF. The DNA of the CDR3 is TGTGCCAGCAGCGTAGCGGCAGGAACAGACTACGAGCAGTACTTC.